The subject of this entry is one TCR beta chain. Its antigen is undetermined. This sample was taken from a study of cytomegalovirus exposure and HLA in healthy donors. Germline values: CDR1 MDHEN, CDR2 SYDVKM. The CDR3 length is 12 residues. V was clipped by 5 bases and J by 8 bases, with 10 bases between them. General observations from the study: In a later analysis, at a false discovery rate of 0.05, about 15,000 TCR beta sequences were associated with HLA alleles. Indistinguishable V segments, including TRBV6-2 and TRBV6-3, were excluded. Further analysis was carried out later, and it showed several of the most significant clusters appearing linked to common viral pathogens.

Primers: 60 Vbeta forward and 13 Jbeta reverse. The method was immunoSEQ multiplex PCR; TCRdb's version includes in-frame clones alone and lacks a portion of them. The table records about 160,000 clones, almost 80% of them present only once. Healthy bone marrow donors supplied every sample. This TCR came from a male donor in good health and CMV-seronegative. The chain employs TRBV28 and TRBJ2-1; D unclear. The specimen sequenced was PBMCs. Here the CDR3 DNA reads TGTGCCAGCAGTGGAGCGACGGATGAGCAGTTCTTC. It specifies CASSGATDEQFF.